These 12 T cell receptor beta chains came from one sample sequenced in a study of cytomegalovirus exposure and HLA in healthy donors. PCR amplification relied on 60 Vbeta primers (plus 13 Jbeta primers). Produced via immunoSEQ multiplex PCR; TCRdb's table is partial and in-frame only. This sample has 100,000 to 150,000 clones, with over 70% found just once. Sequencing input: PBMCs. The receptors shown here come from a man aged 18 to 35 in good health and CMV-seropositive.

This clone was observed a few times. The gene calls are TRBV29-1 and TRBJ2-3, with 8 positions matching TRBD2. V trimming: 2 bases; J trimming: 6 bases; junction bases outside the gene matches: 7. Germline V gene lookup returns CDR1 SQVTM and CDR2 ANQGSEA. This CDR3 comprises 14 residues. The CDR3 reads CSVERGGLDDTQYF. The CDR3 DNA reads as TGCAGCGTTGAACGGGGGGGGCTGGACGATACGCAGTATTTT.

The chain has TRBV18 and TRBJ1-1; D possibly corresponds to TRBD1 (6 bases). The germline V gene has CDR1 KGHSH and CDR2 LQKENI. Deletions cut 2 bases from V and 1 base from J, with 23 bases between. CDR3 size: 19 residues. The CDR3 sequence: CASSPTHQGPSDKNTEAFF. The CDR3 region has the DNA TGTGCCAGCTCACCAACCCATCAGGGGCCATCAGATAAGAACACTGAAGCTTTCTTT.

The V and J genes are TRBV4-2 and TRBJ2-7; 7 positions agree with TRBD1. V lost 4 bases, J lost 3 bases, and 6 bases stayed unmatched. Germline values: CDR1 LGHNA, CDR2 YNFKEQ. This CDR3 contains 14 residues. The CDR3 DNA sequence: TGTGCCAGCAGCCGAGAGACAGGGTTCTACGAGCAGTACTTC. Its protein is CASSRETGFYEQYF.

The chain joins TRBV9 to TRBJ1-1; D remains ambiguous. Trimming cost V 4 bases and J 2 bases, with 15 bases left between them. Germline CDR1 reads SGDLS; CDR2 reads YYNGEE. CDR3 length: 15 amino acids. Written as DNA, the CDR3 is TGTGCCAGCAGCTCCTCAATGGGCAGCAACACTGAAGCTTTCTTT. Its protein product is CASSSSMGSNTEAFF.

In this sample, this clone turned up once. This rearrangement joins TRBV4-3 to TRBJ1-2, with 9 bases lining up with TRBD1. The germline V gene has CDR1 LGHNA and CDR2 YSLEER. The CDR3 spans 15 residues. V dropped 4 bases and J dropped 5; count of bases not matched to a gene: 8. DNA of the CDR3: TGCGCCAGCAGCCTAGAAGGGACAGGGATATATGGCTACACCTTC. The encoded protein is CASSLEGTGIYGYTF.

This clone has a handful of counts. V usage is TRBV5-4 and J usage is TRBJ2-5; 8 bases map to TRBD2. CDR1 and CDR2 from the germline V gene are SGHNT and YYREEE (reference sequence). Trimming removed 4 bases from V and 1 base from J; junction bases left unmatched: 12. The CDR3 spans 17 residues. This CDR3 is CASSLIKGSGAQETQYF. CDR3 coding DNA: TGTGCCAGCAGCCTCATTAAGGGTAGCGGGGCCCAAGAGACCCAGTACTTC.

V is TRBV5-1 and J is TRBJ2-3; weak D call: TRBD1 (6 bases). CDR1 SGHRS and CDR2 YFSETQ come from the germline V gene. V was pared by 0 bases and J by 5 bases, with 10 bases between. The CDR3 extends over 14 amino acids. The CDR3 sequence: CASSLGGGGDTQYF. The CDR3 DNA reads as TGCGCCAGCAGCTTGGGTGGGGGCGGAGATACGCAGTATTTT.

The J gene is TRBJ2-3, the V gene TRBV7-2, with D hard to call. Germline assignment: CDR1 SGHTA and CDR2 FQGNSA. This CDR3 comprises 13 residues. V was pared by 2 bases and J by 6 bases, with 9 bases between. CDR3 bases: TGTGCCAGCAGCTTACTTCCCTCGGATACGCAGTATTTT. Translated: CASSLLPSDTQYF.

This clone was detected only a few times. The chain employs TRBV18 and TRBJ1-1; D remains ambiguous. The CDR3 covers 13 residues. Trimming took off 4 bases at V and 4 bases at J, with 10 bases between the two ends. CDR1 is KGHSH, CDR2 LQKENI, per germline. The CDR3 region is CASSRGDSTEAFF. CDR3 bases: TGTGCCAGCTCACGCGGGGATTCCACTGAAGCTTTCTTT.

This clone was observed a handful of times. The chain combines TRBV2 with TRBJ1-1; 7 nucleotides agree with TRBD1. Germline CDR1 SNHLY, CDR2 FYNNEI. The CDR3 sequence is 14 residues long. The ends lost 6 bases at V and 11 bases at J; junction bases unmatched: 15. Written as DNA, the CDR3 is TGTGCCAGCAGGCGAGACAGGGACCCGTTCTGGGCTTTCTTT. Protein: CASRRDRDPFWAFF.

The V call is TRBV6-1, the J call TRBJ1-2; the match to TRBD1 covers 9 bases. The CDR3 extends over 13 amino acids. V lost 10 bases and J lost 6; bases outside the gene matches: 9. CDR1 is MNHNS and CDR2 is SASEGT in the germline V gene. CDR3 nucleotides: TGTGCCACCACAGTGGGACAGGGAGATGGCTACACCTTC. This encodes CATTVGQGDGYTF.

V is TRBV9 and J is TRBJ1-4; TRBD1 matches 8 bases. The J segment lost 5 bases and the V segment lost 0 bases, leaving 3 bases of the junction unmatched. The CDR3 runs to 15 residues. CDR1 and CDR2 from the germline V gene are SGDLS and YYNGEE. The CDR3 loop reads CASSVGTGLNEKLFF. The CDR3 coding sequence is TGTGCCAGCAGCGTAGGGACAGGGTTGAATGAAAAACTGTTTTTT.